Below, 7 T cell receptor beta chains from the same sample are listed, as sequenced in a study of blood T cell repertoires in COVID-19. The method was immunoSEQ multiplex PCR; TCRdb's version includes in-frame clones alone and lacks a portion of them. The sample lists about 480,000 clones, approximately 88% occurring once. Sequencing was done on a sample of peripheral blood. Receptors were obtained from a woman aged 45 to 65 with COVID-19, enrolled during active disease.

The chain has TRBV27 and TRBJ2-7; maybe TRBD2 (7 bases). Germline-derived CDR1 and CDR2 are MNHEY and SMNVEV (reference sequence). The CDR3 is made up of 17 amino acids. Trimming stripped 2 bases from V and 2 bases from J, with 19 bases between. CDR3 in amino acids: CASSLRGVRGPPYEQYF. CDR3 coding DNA: TGTGCCAGCAGTTTACGGGGAGTGCGGGGGCCCCCCTACGAGCAGTACTTC.

The chain employs TRBV4-2 and TRBJ2-1, with D possibly matching TRBD1 (5 bases). From germline, CDR1 is LGHNA and CDR2 YNFKEQ. Trimming cost V 3 bases and J 7 bases, with 7 bases left between them. The CDR3 sequence is 12 residues long. CDR3 protein: CASSHQGNEQFF. The CDR3 bases are TGTGCCAGCAGCCACCAGGGTAATGAGCAGTTCTTC.

The chain employs TRBV19 and TRBJ1-6; D is ambiguous. The germline gives CDR1 LNHDA, CDR2 SQIVND (reference sequence). The CDR3 covers 15 residues. V lost 5 bases and J lost 0, with 8 bases in between. This CDR3 is CASSVRSSYNSPLHF. CDR3 coding DNA: TGTGCCAGTAGTGTCCGGAGCTCCTATAATTCACCCCTCCACTTT.

The chain carries TRBV29-1 and TRBJ2-3; 8 nucleotides line up with TRBD1. CDR3 size: 14 residues. Trimming removed 5 bases from V and 5 bases from J; junction bases left unmatched: 9. Germline V gives CDR1 SQVTM, CDR2 ANQGSEA. CDR3: CSVLDRGGGDTQYF. CDR3 sequence (DNA): TGCAGCGTTCTCGACAGGGGTGGAGGAGATACGCAGTATTTT.

Note on this clone: The same CDR3 also results from other DNA sequences found in this sample. The chain couples TRBV30 to TRBJ2-7; TRBD1 matches at 10 bases. The CDR3 loop spans 13 amino acids. CDR1 GTSNPN and CDR2 SVGIG come from the germline V gene (reference sequence). The trim removed 4 bases at V and 3 bases at J, leaving 3 bases unmatched. CDR3 sequence (DNA): TGTGCCTGGATCCGGGACAGGGGCTACGAGCAGTACTTC. As protein: CAWIRDRGYEQYF.

V and J are TRBV2 and TRBJ2-1; 7 bases fit TRBD2. This CDR3 contains 16 residues. V lost 7 bases and J lost 13; bases outside the gene matches: 22. Germline V gives CDR1 SNHLY, CDR2 FYNNEI. Here the CDR3 reads CASIRLAISSLGGQFF. As DNA, the CDR3 is TGTGCCAGCATAAGACTAGCTATCAGTTCGTTGGGGGGTCAGTTCTTC.

This chain uses TRBV16 with TRBJ1-1; D is undetermined. The CDR3 totals 13 residues. The V and J ends lost 0 bases and 3 bases respectively, with 5 bases between them. Germline CDR1 KGHSY, CDR2 FQNENV. CDR3 amino acids: CASSQSPDTEAFF. The CDR3 bases are TGTGCCAGCAGCCAATCCCCGGACACTGAAGCTTTCTTT.